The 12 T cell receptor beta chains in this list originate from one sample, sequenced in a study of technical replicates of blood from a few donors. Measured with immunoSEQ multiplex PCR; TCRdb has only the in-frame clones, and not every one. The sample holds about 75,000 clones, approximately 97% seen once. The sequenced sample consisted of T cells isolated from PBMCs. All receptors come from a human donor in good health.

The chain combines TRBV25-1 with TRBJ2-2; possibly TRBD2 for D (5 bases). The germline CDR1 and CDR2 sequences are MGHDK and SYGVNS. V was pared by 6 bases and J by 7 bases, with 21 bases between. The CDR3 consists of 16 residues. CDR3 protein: CASSPPGVGASGELFF. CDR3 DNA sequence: TGTGCCAGCAGCCCCCCCGGGGTGGGAGCTAGCGGGGAGCTGTTTTTT.

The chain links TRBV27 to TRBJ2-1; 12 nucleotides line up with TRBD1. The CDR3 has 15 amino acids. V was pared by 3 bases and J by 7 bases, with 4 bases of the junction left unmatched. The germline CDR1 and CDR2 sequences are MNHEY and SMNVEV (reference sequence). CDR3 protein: CASSFGTGGSNEQFF. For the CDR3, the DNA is TGTGCCAGCAGTTTTGGGACAGGGGGCTCAAATGAGCAGTTCTTC.

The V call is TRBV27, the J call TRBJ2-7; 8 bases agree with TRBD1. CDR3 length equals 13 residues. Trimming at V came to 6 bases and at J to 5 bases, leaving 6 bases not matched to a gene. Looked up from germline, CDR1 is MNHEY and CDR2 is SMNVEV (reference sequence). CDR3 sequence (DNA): TGTGCCAGCAGGCCAGGGGGCGGGGACGAGCAGTACTTC. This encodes CASRPGGGDEQYF.

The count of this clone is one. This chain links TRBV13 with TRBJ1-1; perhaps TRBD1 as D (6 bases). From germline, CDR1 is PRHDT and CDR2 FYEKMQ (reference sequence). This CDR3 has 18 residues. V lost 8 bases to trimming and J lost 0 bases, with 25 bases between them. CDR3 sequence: CASAVDPQGEAVNTEAFF. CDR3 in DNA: TGTGCCAGCGCCGTTGACCCACAGGGCGAGGCGGTGAACACTGAAGCTTTCTTT.

In DNA, the CDR3 is TGTGCCAGCAACGGGGGGAGCTCTGGGGCCAACGTCCTGACTTTC. Its translation: CASNGGSSGANVLTF. V and J are TRBV28 and TRBJ2-6; 7 nucleotides match TRBD2. The V and J ends lost 7 bases and 0 bases, in that order; junction bases with no gene match: 3. Per the germline V gene, CDR1 is MDHEN and CDR2 is SYDVKM. The CDR3 is 15 residues long. The complete variable domain, with remaining parts taken from reference TRBV28 and TRBJ2-6, reads DVKVTQSSRYLVKRTGEKVFLECVQDMDHENMFWYRQDPGLGLRLIYFSYDVKMKEKGDIPEGYSVSREKKERFSLILESASTNQTSMYLCASNGGSSGANVLTFGAGSRLTVL.

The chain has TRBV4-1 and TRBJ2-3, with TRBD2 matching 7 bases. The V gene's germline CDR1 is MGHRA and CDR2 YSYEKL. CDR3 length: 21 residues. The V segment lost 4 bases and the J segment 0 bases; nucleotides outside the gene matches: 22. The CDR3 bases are TGCGCCAGCAGCCGCTTATTGGGGCCTAGCGGAACTATTTCTAGCACAGATACGCAGTATTTT. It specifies CASSRLLGPSGTISSTDTQYF.

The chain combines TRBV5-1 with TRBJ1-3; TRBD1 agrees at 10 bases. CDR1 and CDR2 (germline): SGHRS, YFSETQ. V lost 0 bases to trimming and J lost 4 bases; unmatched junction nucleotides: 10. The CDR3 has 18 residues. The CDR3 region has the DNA TGCGCCAGCAGCTTGGCGATGGGACAGGGGAAAGTCGGAAACACCATATATTTT. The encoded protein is CASSLAMGQGKVGNTIYF.

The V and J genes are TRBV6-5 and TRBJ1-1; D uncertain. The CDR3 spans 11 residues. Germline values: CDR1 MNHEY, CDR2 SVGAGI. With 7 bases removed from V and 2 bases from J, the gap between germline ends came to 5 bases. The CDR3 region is CASNLNTEAFF. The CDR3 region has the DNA TGTGCCAGCAACTTAAACACTGAAGCTTTCTTT.

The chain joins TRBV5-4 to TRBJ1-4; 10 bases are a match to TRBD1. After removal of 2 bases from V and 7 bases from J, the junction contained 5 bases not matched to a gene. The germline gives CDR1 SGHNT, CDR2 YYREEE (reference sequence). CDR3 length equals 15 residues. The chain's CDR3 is CASSFPGQGSEKLFF. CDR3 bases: TGTGCCAGCAGCTTTCCGGGACAGGGGAGTGAAAAACTGTTTTTT.

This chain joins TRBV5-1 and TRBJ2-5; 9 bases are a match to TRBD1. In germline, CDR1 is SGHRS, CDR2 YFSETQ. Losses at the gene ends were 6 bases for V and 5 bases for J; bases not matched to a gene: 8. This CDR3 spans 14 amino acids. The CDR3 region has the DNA TGCGCCAGCACCCAGGACAGGGGTTACGAGACCCAGTACTTC. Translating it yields CASTQDRGYETQYF.

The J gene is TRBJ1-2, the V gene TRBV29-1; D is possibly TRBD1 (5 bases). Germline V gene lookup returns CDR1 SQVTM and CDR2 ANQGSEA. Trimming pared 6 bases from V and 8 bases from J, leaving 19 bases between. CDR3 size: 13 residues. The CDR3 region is CSVSPRGGGGYTF. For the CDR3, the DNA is TGCAGCGTCTCACCGCGGGGGGGAGGCGGCTACACCTTC. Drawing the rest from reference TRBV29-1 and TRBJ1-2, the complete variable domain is SAVISQKPSRDICQRGTSLTIQCQVDSQVTMMFWYRQQPGQSLTLIATANQGSEATYESGFVIDKFPISRPNLTFSTLTVSNMSPEDSSIYLCSVSPRGGGGYTFGSGTRLTVV.

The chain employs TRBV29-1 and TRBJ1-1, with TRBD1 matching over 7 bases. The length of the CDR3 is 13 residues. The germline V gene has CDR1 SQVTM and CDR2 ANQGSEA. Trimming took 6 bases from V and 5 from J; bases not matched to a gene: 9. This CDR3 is CSVYRGGRTEAFF. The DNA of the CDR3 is TGCAGCGTCTACAGGGGTGGGAGAACTGAAGCTTTCTTT.